This T cell receptor beta chain was documented in a study of blood T cell repertoires in COVID-19. Study information: COVID-19 samples, acute and convalescent, were from the United States, Italy and Spain. From T cells, B-cell-depleted T cells, or PBMCs came the material, which was cDNA or gDNA.

In this sample, this clone turned up once. Per the germline V gene, CDR1 is MNHEY and CDR2 is SMNVEV (reference sequence). The CDR3 has 16 amino acids. J was trimmed by 0 bases and V by 7 bases; bases with no gene match: 12. Authors' methods: Amplification from reference gene primers served as the basis for estimated nucleated cell counts. Clones were sequenced by immunoSEQ multiplex PCR, and TCRdb holds only the in-frame ones, with some missing. The V and J calls and clone size come from that table; D and trimming were worked out from the DNA. The profile shows about 210,000 clones, about 90% of them singletons.

Sequenced sample: peripheral blood. This receptor was identified in a man between 25 and 39 years old with acute or convalescent COVID-19. The rearrangement uses TRBV27 and TRBJ2-7, with 7 bases aligning to TRBD2. The CDR3 bases are TGTGCCAGCAAGGCATGGGTGAGCGGGACCTCCTACGAGCAGTACTTC. It specifies CASKAWVSGTSYEQYF.